The rows below give T cell receptor beta chains drawn from one sample of a study of spatial heterogeneity in lung cancer. TCRdb re-called the 5' RACE reads with MiXCR, one entry per CDR3 protein. Among tens of thousands of distinct CDR3 sequences, roughly 8.7% were seen once, and the ten largest hold 6.9%. Specimen: PBMCs, collected at surgery. All receptors derive from a male donor with early-stage non-small cell lung cancer. CDR3s include the opening cysteine and the closing phenylalanine or tryptophan. Fields, in order: D gene, V gene, clone size, J gene, CDR3 DNA, CDR3 protein. The D gene is left open where the match is weak. The size of a clone is reported for some rows only, either as once, few or many, or as a class for expanded clones.

D: NA; V: TRBV5-1; size: NA; J: TRBJ2-1; DNA: TGCGCCAGCGGTCCAGGTCCGTTCGCCTACAATGAGCAGTTCTTC; CDR3: CASGPGPFAYNEQFF
D: TRBD2; V: TRBV28; size: NA; J: TRBJ2-5; DNA: TGTGCCAGCAGTTTAGGGGTTATTAGACTAGCGGGAATCGTGGAGACCCAGTACTTC; CDR3: CASSLGVIRLAGIVETQYF
D: NA; V: TRBV7-2; size: few; J: TRBJ2-7; DNA: TGTGCCAGCAGCTTAGTAGTGGGCCCCTACGAGCAGTACTTC; CDR3: CASSLVVGPYEQYF
D: NA; V: TRBV28; size: many; J: TRBJ2-7; DNA: TGTGCCAGCACCGGGGGAGGGACAGAATTTCACGAGCAGTACTTC; CDR3: CASTGGGTEFHEQYF
D: NA; V: TRBV2; size: many; J: TRBJ1-5; DNA: TGTGCCAGCAGTGCCTCTTATAGTGGCAATCAGCCCCAGCATTTT; CDR3: CASSASYSGNQPQHF
D: NA; V: TRBV11-1; size: many; J: TRBJ1-2; DNA: TGTGCCAGCAGTAAGAACGATGGCTACACCTTC; CDR3: CASSKNDGYTF
D: TRBD2; V: TRBV5-5; size: few; J: TRBJ2-5; DNA: TGTGCCAGCAGCTCGGGACTAGCGGGAGAGACCCAGTACTTC; CDR3: CASSSGLAGETQYF
D: TRBD1; V: TRBV28; size: few; J: TRBJ1-1; DNA: TGTGCCAGCATGGAGGACAGGATGAACACTGAAGCTTTCTTT; CDR3: CASMEDRMNTEAFF
D: NA; V: TRBV20-1; size: few; J: TRBJ1-1; DNA: TGCAGTGCTAGAGTCCCGGGGGAGGGCACTGAAGCTTTCTTT; CDR3: CSARVPGEGTEAFF
D: NA; V: TRBV5-1; size: NA; J: TRBJ2-2; DNA: TGCGCCACCCGGATAGGACAGACCATCGGGGAGCTGTTTTTT; CDR3: CATRIGQTIGELFF
D: NA; V: TRBV25-1; size: many; J: TRBJ1-2; DNA: TGTGCCAGCAGTGACTCCTTTAACAGACCTACTAATGGCTACACCTTC; CDR3: CASSDSFNRPTNGYTF
D: TRBD1; V: TRBV11-2; size: few; J: TRBJ1-1; DNA: TGTGCCAGCAGCCCCCTGGGACAGGGAAGCACTGAAGCTTTCTTT; CDR3: CASSPLGQGSTEAFF
D: NA; V: TRBV5-1; size: many; J: TRBJ2-3; DNA: TGCGCCAGCAGCTTGTTCAGCACAGATACGCAGTATTTT; CDR3: CASSLFSTDTQYF
D: TRBD1; V: TRBV5-1; size: few; J: TRBJ2-5; DNA: TGCGCCAGCACCCCCGGGGCAGGGGGCTCGGAGACCCAGTACTTC; CDR3: CASTPGAGGSETQYF
D: NA; V: TRBV5-5; size: few; J: TRBJ1-1; DNA: TGTGCCAGCAGCTTCGTGACACAATACACTGAAGCTTTCTTT; CDR3: CASSFVTQYTEAFF
D: NA; V: TRBV12-2; size: few; J: TRBJ1-1; DNA: TGTGCAAGTCGCGTCTACCAGGGGGCCACTGAAGCTTTCTTT; CDR3: CASRVYQGATEAFF
D: TRBD2; V: TRBV6-1; size: few; J: TRBJ2-3; DNA: TGTGCCAGCAGTAGCGGGAGGCTAAACACAGATACGCAGTATTTT; CDR3: CASSSGRLNTDTQYF
D: NA; V: TRBV20-1; size: many; J: TRBJ1-4; DNA: TGCAGTGCTCAAACCGGGACGGATGAAAAACTGTTTTTT; CDR3: CSAQTGTDEKLFF
D: NA; V: TRBV6-5; size: NA; J: TRBJ2-5; DNA: TGTGCCAGCAGTTCCATCGACACGCAAGAGACCCAGTACTTC; CDR3: CASSSIDTQETQYF
D: TRBD1; V: TRBV2; size: NA; J: TRBJ1-5; DNA: TGTGCCAGCAGTCCGGGACAGGGGGCCAATCAGCCCCAGCATTTT; CDR3: CASSPGQGANQPQHF
D: TRBD2; V: TRBV2; size: NA; J: TRBJ2-1; DNA: TGTGCCAGCACAGTAGCGGGGGCAAGTCAGTTCTTC; CDR3: CASTVAGASQFF
D: NA; V: TRBV11-1; size: many; J: TRBJ2-3; DNA: TGTGCCAGCAGCTTAATGAGAGCAGATACGCAGTATTTT; CDR3: CASSLMRADTQYF
D: TRBD2; V: TRBV29-1; size: NA; J: TRBJ2-5; DNA: TGCAGCGTTGAGCCGGGACTAGCGGTTCCTGGCGGAGAGACCCAGTACTTC; CDR3: CSVEPGLAVPGGETQYF
D: TRBD2; V: TRBV5-1; size: NA; J: TRBJ2-1; DNA: TGCGCCAGCAGTCAATCTAGCGGGGCGGCCTACAATGAGCAGTTCTTC; CDR3: CASSQSSGAAYNEQFF
D: TRBD2; V: TRBV9; size: NA; J: TRBJ2-2; DNA: TGTGCCAGCAGCGACACTAGCGGGGCTAACACCGGGGAGCTGTTTTTT; CDR3: CASSDTSGANTGELFF
D: NA; V: TRBV7-2; size: NA; J: TRBJ1-3; DNA: TGTGCCAGCAGCTTAGCACGAAACACCATATATTTT; CDR3: CASSLARNTIYF
D: NA; V: TRBV6-5; size: NA; J: TRBJ1-6; DNA: TGTGCCAGCAGTTACTCCAGACGCTCCTATAATTCACCCCTCCACTTT; CDR3: CASSYSRRSYNSPLHF
D: NA; V: TRBV2; size: few; J: TRBJ2-5; DNA: TGTGCCAGCACCCGGTTCCCTACGGGGGCCGAGACCCAGTACTTC; CDR3: CASTRFPTGAETQYF
D: NA; V: TRBV24-1; size: few; J: TRBJ1-5; DNA: TGTGCCACCCAAGCTAGAAATCAGCCCCAGCATTTT; CDR3: CATQARNQPQHF
D: TRBD2; V: TRBV20-1; size: few; J: TRBJ2-2; DNA: TGCAGTGCTAGAGAAGCGGGGCCCATTAGGGGGGAGCTGTTTTTT; CDR3: CSAREAGPIRGELFF
D: TRBD1; V: TRBV5-6; size: few; J: TRBJ1-1; DNA: TGTGCCAGCAGCTATCAAGGACAGGCTGAAGCTTTCTTT; CDR3: CASSYQGQAEAFF
D: NA; V: TRBV7-8; size: many; J: TRBJ1-3; DNA: TGTGCCAGCAGCTGGTCATTCCGTGGAAACACCATATATTTT; CDR3: CASSWSFRGNTIYF
D: NA; V: TRBV28; size: many; J: TRBJ2-3; DNA: TGTGCCAGCAGTCTAGTGGGGGTGTCAGATACGCAGTATTTT; CDR3: CASSLVGVSDTQYF
D: TRBD1; V: TRBV20-1; size: many; J: TRBJ2-1; DNA: TGCAGTGCCGACAGGGGGAGCTCCTACAATGAGCAGTTCTTC; CDR3: CSADRGSSYNEQFF
D: NA; V: TRBV15; size: NA; J: TRBJ1-5; DNA: TGTGCCACCAGCACGGAGGGGGGCAATCAGCCCCAGCATTTT; CDR3: CATSTEGGNQPQHF
D: TRBD2; V: TRBV29-1; size: few; J: TRBJ2-5; DNA: TGCAGCGTTGAGCGGGGGACGGGAGGGGAGACCCAGTACTTC; CDR3: CSVERGTGGETQYF
D: NA; V: TRBV9; size: many; J: TRBJ2-3; DNA: TGTGCCAGCAGCGTACATGACTCGCCCGAATATGGCACAGATACGCAGTATTTT; CDR3: CASSVHDSPEYGTDTQYF
D: NA; V: TRBV29-1; size: few; J: TRBJ1-5; DNA: TGCAGCGTTGGGCAGGCGAGCAATCAGCCCCAGCATTTT; CDR3: CSVGQASNQPQHF
D: TRBD2; V: TRBV29-1; size: many; J: TRBJ2-7; DNA: TGCAGCGTTGATACAGGACTAGCGATCGACGAGCAGTACTTC; CDR3: CSVDTGLAIDEQYF
D: TRBD1; V: TRBV3-1; size: NA; J: TRBJ1-4; DNA: TGTGCCAGCACGTTGACAGGGGGGGATGAAAAACTGTTTTTT; CDR3: CASTLTGGDEKLFF
D: TRBD1; V: TRBV6-5; size: NA; J: TRBJ2-7; DNA: TGTGCCAGCAGTTCCAACCCCGGGACAGGGCTCGAGCAGTACTTC; CDR3: CASSSNPGTGLEQYF
D: TRBD2; V: TRBV3-1; size: few; J: TRBJ2-1; DNA: TGTGCCAGCAGCCACGCGGGACTAGCGGGAGAGAATGAGCAGTTCTTC; CDR3: CASSHAGLAGENEQFF
D: TRBD2; V: TRBV7-8; size: many; J: TRBJ2-7; DNA: TGTGCCAGCAGCTTGACTAGCAGAGAGCAGTACTTC; CDR3: CASSLTSREQYF
D: NA; V: TRBV19; size: many; J: TRBJ2-2; DNA: TGTGCCAGTAGTATGGGGGACCGCCCGAACACCGGGGAGCTGTTTTTT; CDR3: CASSMGDRPNTGELFF
D: NA; V: TRBV4-1; size: many; J: TRBJ2-1; DNA: TGCGCCAGCAGCCAAGACAGGGTGGATGAGCAGTTCTTC; CDR3: CASSQDRVDEQFF
D: TRBD2; V: TRBV4-1; size: few; J: TRBJ2-5; DNA: TGCGCCAGCAGCCAAGGCGGGACTAGCGGGTCTGCCAGGGAGACCCAGTACTTC; CDR3: CASSQGGTSGSARETQYF
D: NA; V: TRBV18; size: many; J: TRBJ2-7; DNA: TGTGCCAGCTCACGCCTCGGGGACGAGCAGTACTTC; CDR3: CASSRLGDEQYF